This T cell receptor (beta chain) was recorded in a study of identical twins. Broader study findings: Invariant MAIT and iNKT cells are populations that could partly confound zero-insertion analyses. It was out-of-frame TCR alpha sharing in monozygotic twins that models underestimated.

A universal primer site arose from template switching, and cDNA bore unique molecular identifiers. TCRdb passed the 5' RACE reads through MiXCR, listing each CDR3 protein once. The sample holds 250,000 to 300,000 distinct CDR3 sequences, roughly 9.7% seen once. Trimming took off 0 bases at V and 1 base at J, with 11 bases between the two ends. CDR3 length: 16 residues. CDR1 MRHNA and CDR2 SNTAGT come from the germline V gene. For this clonotype: What it binds is not known.

The sample also formed part of further work on yellow fever vaccine responses in identical twins.

This sequence joins TRBV6-4 and TRBJ2-3; D is possibly TRBD1 or TRBD2 (7 bases each). The sequence was collected from a woman aged 18 to 35 in good health. The sequenced sample consisted of CD8+ T cells sorted from blood. DNA of the CDR3: TGTGCCAGCAGTGACTCGGCAGGGGGGGGCACAGATACGCAGTATTTT. Translation: CASSDSAGGGTDTQYF.